This is a list of T cell receptor beta chains from one sample in a study of regulatory T cells in long-lasting Graves disease. Using its own MiXCR run on the multiplex PCR reads, TCRdb lists one record per CDR3 protein. The profile shows roughly 490,000 distinct CDR3 sequences, 22% of them singletons. This material consisted of peripheral blood mononuclear cells (PBMCs), taken when the disease was refractory, from a patient treated with antithyroid drugs. Receptor source: a female donor with Graves disease. Both conserved end residues are part of each CDR3. D genes are given only for firm matches. Size values are once, few and many counts, or a class for expanded clones, and some rows have none.

>few|TRBV7-9|TRBD1|TRBJ2-7
CASSSPGTDYEQYF
TGTGCCAGCAGCTCCCCCGGGACAGACTACGAGCAGTACTTC
>-|TRBV18|-|TRBJ2-7
CASSPNAAEQYF
TGTGCCAGCTCACCAAACGCGGCCGAGCAGTACTTC
>-|TRBV7-6|-|TRBJ2-2
CASSLESPNTGELFF
TGTGCCAGCAGCTTAGAGTCACCGAACACCGGGGAGCTGTTTTTT
>many|TRBV27|-|TRBJ1-1
CASSSIRATNTEAFF
TGTGCCAGCAGTTCCATTCGTGCCACCAACACTGAAGCTTTCTTT
>many|TRBV30|-|TRBJ1-1
CAWTPRGLNTEAFF
TGTGCCTGGACACCCAGGGGCCTGAACACTGAAGCTTTCTTT
>many|TRBV30|TRBD2|TRBJ2-7
CAWSLRGEGEQYF
TGTGCCTGGAGTCTGCGAGGGGAGGGCGAGCAGTACTTC
>-|TRBV28|-|TRBJ1-6
CASRIGPAPSNSPLHF
TGTGCCAGCAGGATTGGGCCCGCCCCCTCAAATTCACCCCTCCACTTT
>few|TRBV14|TRBD2|TRBJ2-5
CASSRHGVAGDETQYF
TGTGCCAGCAGCCGACACGGCGTAGCGGGGGATGAGACCCAGTACTTC
>few|TRBV20-1|-|TRBJ2-5
CSARTEETQYF
TGCAGTGCTAGGACAGAAGAGACCCAGTACTTC
>-|TRBV10-3|-|TRBJ1-1
CAISQGLGRTEAFF
TGTGCCATCAGTCAGGGGTTAGGGAGGACTGAAGCTTTCTTT
>few|TRBV2|-|TRBJ2-2
CASSVQETGELFF
TGTGCCAGCAGTGTTCAGGAAACCGGGGAGCTGTTTTTT